This TCR beta chain came from a study of cytomegalovirus exposure and HLA in healthy donors. This clone has only one observation. Its matching antigen is unknown. The study, taken as a whole, reports: Analyses of presence/absence relied on an assumption of roughly uniform sequencing depth across donors. Later work showed greater clonal expansion in HLA-associated TCR beta chains than in equally common others. A later analysis revealed that TCR association rates differed between HLA loci, peaking at DRB1 and bottoming out at HLA-C. Common viral pathogens seemed, in a later analysis, to connect with several of the most significant clusters.

J lost 0 bases, V lost 5 bases, and 7 bases had no gene match. The CDR3 runs to 16 residues. Germline lookup yields CDR1 SGHTA and CDR2 FQGNSA. The PCR employed 60 Vbeta primers together with 13 Jbeta primers. Libraries were prepared by immunoSEQ multiplex PCR; TCRdb keeps only in-frame clonotypes and omits some of them. The data hold 200,000 to 250,000 clones, with approximately 70% observed a single time. The chain carries TRBV7-2 and TRBJ1-5, with TRBD1 identical over 7 bases. Sequenced input: PBMCs. The receptor was derived from a woman aged 30 to 39 in good health and CMV-seronegative. CDR3: CASSLGTVYSNQPQHF. In DNA, the CDR3 is TGTGCCAGCAGCCTCGGGACAGTTTATAGCAATCAGCCCCAGCATTTT.